The present T cell receptor beta chain was sequenced within a study of blood T cell repertoires in COVID-19. The CDR3 has 14 amino acids. CDR1 is LGHDT and CDR2 is YNNKEL in the germline V gene (reference sequence). Trimming shortened V by 1 base and J by 1 base, and 5 bases separated the two germline ends. Measured with immunoSEQ multiplex PCR; TCRdb has only the in-frame clones, and not every one. This table holds roughly 87,000 clones, around 89% found once. Notes on this clone: The same CDR3 is also encoded by other DNA sequences in this sample.

The source of this sequence is a man in his sixties with acute or convalescent COVID-19. This chain links TRBV3-1 (or the pseudogene TRBV3-2) with TRBJ1-5, with D unresolved. Sequenced material: peripheral blood. Here the CDR3 reads CASSQGASNQPQHF. The CDR3 DNA reads TGTGCCAGCAGCCAAGGGGCGAGCAATCAGCCCCAGCATTTT.